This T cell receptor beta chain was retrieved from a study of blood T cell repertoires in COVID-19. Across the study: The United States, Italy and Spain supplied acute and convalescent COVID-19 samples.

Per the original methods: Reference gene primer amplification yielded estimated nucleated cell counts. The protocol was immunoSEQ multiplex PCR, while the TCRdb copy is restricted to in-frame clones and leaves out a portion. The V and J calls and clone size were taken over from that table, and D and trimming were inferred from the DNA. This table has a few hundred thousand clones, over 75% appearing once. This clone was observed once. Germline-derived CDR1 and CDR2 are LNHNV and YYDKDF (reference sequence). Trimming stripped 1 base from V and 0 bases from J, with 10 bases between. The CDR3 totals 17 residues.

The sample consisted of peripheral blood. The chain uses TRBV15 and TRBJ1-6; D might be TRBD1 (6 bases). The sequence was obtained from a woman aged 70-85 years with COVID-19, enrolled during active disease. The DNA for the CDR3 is TGTGCCACCAGCAGAGCTACAGGGAGCTCCTATAATTCACCCCTCCACTTT. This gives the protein CATSRATGSSYNSPLHF.